What follows are 5 T cell receptor beta chains derived from one specimen sequenced in a study of regulatory T cells in long-lasting Graves disease. Construction of TCR beta libraries relied on iRepertoire HTBI primers and on Arm-PCR targeting CDR3 regions. TCRdb recomputed calls from the multiplex PCR reads with MiXCR, one row per CDR3 protein. The top ten clones hold 35% to 45% of a sample with 250,000 to 400,000 distinct CDR3 sequences, 18% of them seen once. Noted time point: newly diagnosed GD, antithyroid drugs for less than 3 months. After RNA was extracted from PBMCs, the TCR library was made from it. This material consisted of peripheral blood mononuclear cells (PBMCs), taken at new diagnosis, from a patient treated with antithyroid drugs. All receptors come from a female donor with Graves disease.

The sample holds many counts of this clonotype. The V gene is TRBV7-2, the J gene TRBJ2-7; 7 bases fit TRBD2. The CDR3 length is 18 residues. Trimming cost V 5 bases and J 0 bases; bases outside gene matches: 16. CDR1 SGHTA and CDR2 FQGNSA come from the germline V gene. The CDR3 DNA reads as TGTGCCAGCAGCCGGGGACTACCCGTGGGATTGAGCTCCTACGAGCAGTACTTC. Translated, it gives CASSRGLPVGLSSYEQYF.

In this sample, this clonotype turned up many times. V usage is TRBV24-1 and J usage is TRBJ2-1; 9 bases fit TRBD1. This CDR3 spans 16 amino acids. Germline CDR1 reads KGHDR; CDR2 reads SFDVKD. J lost 5 bases, V lost 3 bases, and 7 bases had no gene match. The CDR3 sequence: CATSDVQGAPNNEQFF. In nucleotides, the CDR3 is TGTGCCACCAGTGATGTACAGGGGGCCCCGAACAATGAGCAGTTCTTC.

This clonotype was detected ten times or more. The chain carries TRBV28 and TRBJ2-7; D is possibly TRBD2 (6 bases). V dropped 3 bases and J dropped 3 bases, with 12 bases sitting between them. The germline gives CDR1 MDHEN, CDR2 SYDVKM. This CDR3 is built from 14 residues. CDR3 in amino acids: CASSFRSGFYEQYF. As DNA, the CDR3 is TGTGCCAGCAGTTTTAGAAGCGGGTTCTACGAGCAGTACTTC.

V usage is TRBV7-6 and J usage is TRBJ2-3, with D hard to call. There are 12 residues in the CDR3. Trimming cost V 5 bases and J 6 bases, with 9 bases left between them. Germline V CDR1 and CDR2: SGHVS, FNYEAQ. CDR3 in amino acids: CASSQPGDTQYF. The CDR3 nucleotides read TGTGCCAGCAGCCAACCCGGGGATACGCAGTATTTT.

Many counts were recorded for this clonotype. This rearrangement joins TRBV27 to TRBJ2-6; D gene uncertain. This CDR3 is built from 14 residues. CDR1 is MNHEY, CDR2 SMNVEV, per germline (reference sequence). Trimming removed 4 bases from V and 0 bases from J, with 4 bases in between. This CDR3 reads CASSWGSGANVLTF. CDR3 nucleotide sequence: TGTGCCAGCAGTTGGGGCTCTGGGGCCAACGTCCTGACTTTC.